Listed below are T cell receptor beta chains from one sample, sequenced in a study of shared clonotypes between healthy human individuals. Profiling relied on immunoSEQ multiplex PCR, and the TCRdb table lists in-frame clones only, not all of them. Of about 2.1 million clones in the sample, roughly 95% were seen once. The sequenced sample was naive CD8+ T cells from PBMCs. The receptors shown here come from a man between 18 and 29 years old in good health. Some clones in this sample may be carry-over from other donors' samples. Both conserved end residues are part of each CDR3. Each record gives: V gene, D gene, clone size, J gene, CDR3 DNA, CDR3 protein. A D gene is named only where the DNA matches it firmly. Size is stated for part of the rows, as once, few or many counts, or as a class when the clone is expanded.

TRBV11-2,.,.,TRBJ2-7,TGTGCCAGCAGCTTAGGTATGACGAGCTCCTACGAGCAGTACTTC,CASSLGMTSSYEQYF
TRBV7-9,.,.,TRBJ2-7,TGTGCCAGCAGCTCTTGGGAGACACCTTTCTTCGAGCAGTACTTC,CASSSWETPFFEQYF
TRBV6-5,.,.,TRBJ2-7,TGTGCCAGCAGTTACTCGAGTGTCGGGAGCTACGAGCAGTACTTC,CASSYSSVGSYEQYF
TRBV28,.,.,TRBJ2-7,TGTGCCAGCAGTCCCGACCCTGCGCCGCGCTTTCCCCATTACGAGCAGTACTTC,CASSPDPAPRFPHYEQYF
TRBV27,.,.,TRBJ2-7,TGTGCCATAAAGCCACAGAACTCCTACGAGCAGTACTTC,CAIKPQNSYEQYF
TRBV7-6,.,.,TRBJ2-3,TGTGCCAGCAGCGCCCAAGCAACGGGCACAGATACGCAGTATTTT,CASSAQATGTDTQYF
TRBV7-9,.,.,TRBJ2-7,TGTGCCAGCAGCTTATCCCCTTACGAGCAGTACTTC,CASSLSPYEQYF
TRBV27,.,.,TRBJ2-1,TGTGCCAGCAGTCCCCGCGAGGGGCGAAATGAGCAGTTCTTC,CASSPREGRNEQFF
TRBV7-9,.,.,TRBJ2-7,TGTGCCAGCAGCCCAAACGGGGGGCTTGCCGAGCAGTACTTC,CASSPNGGLAEQYF
TRBV7-9,.,.,TRBJ2-7,TGTGCCAGCAGCTTAGCGTTGGGGGAGCAGTACTTC,CASSLALGEQYF
TRBV19,.,.,TRBJ2-1,TGTGCCAGTAGTATAGGAGCTCGGAATGAGCAGTTCTTC,CASSIGARNEQFF
TRBV28,TRBD2,.,TRBJ2-7,TGTGCCAGCAGACAGGGGACTAGCGGGAGGGCCTTGGGGTACGAGCAGTACTTC,CASRQGTSGRALGYEQYF
TRBV27,TRBD1,.,TRBJ1-1,TGTGCCAGCAGTCCCAGGACAGGCACTGAAGCTTTCTTT,CASSPRTGTEAFF
TRBV15,TRBD1,.,TRBJ2-7,TGTGCCACCAGCGTCCTCGGGGACAGGAACATGTACGAGCAGTACTTC,CATSVLGDRNMYEQYF
TRBV4-3,TRBD1,.,TRBJ2-7,TGCGCCAGCAGCCTCCAGGACAGGGGGCGAAGCGAGCAGTACTTC,CASSLQDRGRSEQYF
TRBV2,TRBD1,.,TRBJ1-4,TGTGCCAGCAGTGAAACAGGGGCCGATCCACTTAATGAAAAACTGTTTTTT,CASSETGADPLNEKLFF
TRBV4-3,TRBD2,once,TRBJ2-1,TGCGCCAGCAGCCAAGGTAGCGGGAGTTACAATGAGCAGTTCTTC,CASSQGSGSYNEQFF
TRBV7-9,.,.,TRBJ2-7,TGTGCCAGCACCTTAGGGGGGAGCCACGAGCAGTACTTC,CASTLGGSHEQYF
TRBV13,TRBD1,.,TRBJ2-7,TGTGCCAGCAGCTTAACCCGGGACAGCTCCTACGAGCAGTACTTC,CASSLTRDSSYEQYF
TRBV6-6,.,.,TRBJ1-2,TGTGCCAGCAGTTACGAGGTTACCTATGGCTACACCTTC,CASSYEVTYGYTF
TRBV5-6,TRBD1,.,TRBJ1-4,TGTGCCAGCAGCTTGTTAGCAGGGGGAGGTGAAAAACTGTTTTTT,CASSLLAGGGEKLFF
TRBV9,.,.,TRBJ1-5,TGTGCCAGCAGCGTGGAAGGGGGGCATCAGCCCCAGCATTTT,CASSVEGGHQPQHF
TRBV27,.,once,TRBJ2-2,TGTGCCAGCAGTTTAGGCCCGGGTGCCGGGGAGCTGTTTTTT,CASSLGPGAGELFF
TRBV7-3,TRBD2,.,TRBJ2-1,TGTGCCAGCAGCCAAGTTATAGCGGGAGCTGATGAGCAGTTCTTC,CASSQVIAGADEQFF
TRBV5-4,TRBD1,.,TRBJ1-2,TGTGCCAGCAGCCGCGGCAGGGGGTCCTATGGCTACACCTTC,CASSRGRGSYGYTF
TRBV19,TRBD2,once,TRBJ2-5,TGTGCCAGTACCGAACTAGCGGGATTAGGTATGGAGACCCAGTACTTC,CASTELAGLGMETQYF
TRBV4-2,TRBD1,once,TRBJ2-7,TGTGCCAGCAGCCAGTCAGGACAGGGCGTGTTCTACGAGCAGTACTTC,CASSQSGQGVFYEQYF
TRBV9,.,.,TRBJ2-3,TGTGCCAGCAGCGTAGTGAGCGTTGGCACAGATACGCAGTATTTT,CASSVVSVGTDTQYF
TRBV7-9,.,.,TRBJ1-4,TGTGCCAGCAGCTCCCCGGAATTTATGGGGACACTGTTTTTT,CASSSPEFMGTLFF
TRBV28,TRBD2,.,TRBJ2-1,TGTGCCAGCAGTCTGGGTAGCGGGAGCCACAATGAGCAGTTCTTC,CASSLGSGSHNEQFF
TRBV9,.,few,TRBJ2-2,TGTGCCAGCAGCGCACCTAGAACCGGGGAGCTGTTTTTT,CASSAPRTGELFF
TRBV2,TRBD2,once,TRBJ2-1,TGTGCCAGCAGTGAACTAAGCGGGAGGGGCAATGAGCAGTTCTTC,CASSELSGRGNEQFF
TRBV9,.,.,TRBJ1-2,TGTGCCAGCAGCCCCATGAGGAATGGCTACACCTTC,CASSPMRNGYTF
TRBV27,.,.,TRBJ2-7,TGTGCCAGCAGTTTGCAAGACAAGTCCTACGAGCAGTACTTC,CASSLQDKSYEQYF
TRBV5-4,TRBD1,.,TRBJ1-1,TGTGCCAGCACCTCGCTTAGAGGACAGGGTGCTAAAGCTTTCTTT,CASTSLRGQGAKAFF
TRBV5-5,.,.,TRBJ1-2,TGTGCCAGCAGCTTGGCCCTTTCTCGAGGCTACACCTTC,CASSLALSRGYTF
TRBV2,TRBD2,.,TRBJ2-3,TGTGCCAGCAGATACCTAGCGGCTAGCACAGATACGCAGTATTTT,CASRYLAASTDTQYF
TRBV15,.,.,TRBJ1-1,TGTGCCACCAGCTTCAGCCCTAAGAACACTGAAGCTTTCTTT,CATSFSPKNTEAFF
TRBV6-5,.,.,TRBJ2-7,TGTGCCAGCAGTTACTCTGTCGGACAGATCCCCTACGAGCAGTACTTC,CASSYSVGQIPYEQYF
TRBV10-3,TRBD1,.,TRBJ2-4,TGTGCCATCAGTGGGGGACAGATAGCCAAAAACATTCAGTACTTC,CAISGGQIAKNIQYF
TRBV28,.,.,TRBJ2-2,TGTGCCAGCAGTTTAAGGTGGAGTGGGTTAGGCACCGGGGAGCTGTTTTTT,CASSLRWSGLGTGELFF
TRBV27,.,.,TRBJ2-7,TGTGCCAGCAGTTCCCGGGTAGGGCCCTACGAGCAGTACTTC,CASSSRVGPYEQYF
TRBV5-4,TRBD1,.,TRBJ2-2,TGTGCCAGCAGCGCAGACAGGGGAAGGGGGACCGGGGAGCTGTTTTTT,CASSADRGRGTGELFF
TRBV14,TRBD2,.,TRBJ2-1,TGTGCCAGCAGCCAGGGACTAGCGGGAGGGCCTTACAATGAGCAGTTCTTC,CASSQGLAGGPYNEQFF
TRBV28,TRBD1,.,TRBJ2-7,TGTGCCAGCAGTTTGGGGACAGGGGTCTCCTACGAGCAGTACTTC,CASSLGTGVSYEQYF
TRBV9,.,.,TRBJ1-1,TGTGCCAGCAGCCCGTCCAGGGGCACTGAAGCTTTCTTT,CASSPSRGTEAFF
TRBV7-8,TRBD2,.,TRBJ2-1,TGTGCCAGCAGCTTAGCACTAGCGGGAGCCCTTTTCTCCTACAATGAGCAGTTCTTC,CASSLALAGALFSYNEQFF
TRBV4-1,TRBD1,.,TRBJ2-2,TGCGCCAGCAGCCATTTACCGGGACAGGGAATAGGGAACACCGGGGAGCTGTTTTTT,CASSHLPGQGIGNTGELFF
TRBV7-9,.,.,TRBJ1-6,TGTGCCAGCAGCTTAGTCGGCTCCTATAATTCACCCCTCCACTTT,CASSLVGSYNSPLHF
TRBV19,.,.,TRBJ1-2,TGTGCCAGTAGTGAAAGGGGGACATATGGCTACACCTTC,CASSERGTYGYTF
TRBV5-5,.,.,TRBJ2-7,TGTGCCAGCAGCCAGCAGGCAGGTTCTATGTTCTACGAGCAGTACTTC,CASSQQAGSMFYEQYF
TRBV9,.,.,TRBJ1-4,TGTGCCAGCAGCGTAGGCAGGGGTAATGAAAAACTGTTTTTT,CASSVGRGNEKLFF
TRBV6-5,.,.,TRBJ2-2,TGTGCCAGCAGTACCGAACAGGGAAACACCGGGGAGCTGTTTTTT,CASSTEQGNTGELFF
TRBV10-1,.,.,TRBJ2-7,TGCGCCAGCAGCCCGGACGGTTCCTACGAGCAGTACTTC,CASSPDGSYEQYF
TRBV28,TRBD2,.,TRBJ2-3,TGTGCCAGCGTGACGGCTAGCGGGAACTTCACAGATACGCAGTATTTT,CASVTASGNFTDTQYF